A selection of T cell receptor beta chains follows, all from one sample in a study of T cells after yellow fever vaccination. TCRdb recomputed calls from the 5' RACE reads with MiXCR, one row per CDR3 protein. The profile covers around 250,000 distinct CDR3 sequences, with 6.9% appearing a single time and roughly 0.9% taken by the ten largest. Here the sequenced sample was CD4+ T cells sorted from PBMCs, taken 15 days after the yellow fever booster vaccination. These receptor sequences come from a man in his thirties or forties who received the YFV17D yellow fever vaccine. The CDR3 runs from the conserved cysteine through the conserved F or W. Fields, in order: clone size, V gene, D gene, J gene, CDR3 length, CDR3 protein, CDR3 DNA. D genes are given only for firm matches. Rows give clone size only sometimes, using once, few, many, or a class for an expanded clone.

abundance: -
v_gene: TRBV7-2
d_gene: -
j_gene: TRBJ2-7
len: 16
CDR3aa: CASSLQRSGRAGEQYF
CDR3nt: -

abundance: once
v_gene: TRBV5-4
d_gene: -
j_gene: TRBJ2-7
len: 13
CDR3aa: CASSLAGGREQYF
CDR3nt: TGTGCCAGCAGCTTAGCCGGGGGTCGCGAGCAGTACTTC

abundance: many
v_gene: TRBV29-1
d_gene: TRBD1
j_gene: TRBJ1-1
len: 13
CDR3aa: CSVIGQGRTEAFF
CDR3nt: TGCAGCGTTATAGGACAGGGAAGGACTGAAGCTTTCTTT

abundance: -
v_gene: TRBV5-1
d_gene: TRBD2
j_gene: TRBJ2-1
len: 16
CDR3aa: CASRPVSGSSYNEQFF
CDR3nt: TGCGCCAGCAGACCTGTTAGCGGGAGCTCCTACAATGAGCAGTTCTTC

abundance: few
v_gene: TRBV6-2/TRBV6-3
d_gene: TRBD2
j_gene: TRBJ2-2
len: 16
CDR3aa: CATLPSGSGRTGELFF
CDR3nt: TGTGCCACACTACCCAGCGGTAGCGGGAGAACCGGGGAGCTGTTTTTT

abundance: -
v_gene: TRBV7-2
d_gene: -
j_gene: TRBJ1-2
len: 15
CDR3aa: CASSLGSGVNYGYTF
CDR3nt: TGTGCCAGCAGCTTAGGGTCAGGGGTTAACTATGGCTACACCTTC

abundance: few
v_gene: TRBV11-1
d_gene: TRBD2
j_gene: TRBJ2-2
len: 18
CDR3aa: CASSFLAGGSPNTGELFF
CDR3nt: TGTGCCAGCAGCTTTCTAGCGGGAGGAAGCCCGAACACCGGGGAGCTGTTTTTT

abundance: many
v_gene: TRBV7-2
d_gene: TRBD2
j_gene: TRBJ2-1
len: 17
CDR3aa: CASSSFGTSGSFNEQFF
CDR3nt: TGTGCCAGCAGTTCCTTTGGGACTAGCGGGAGTTTCAATGAGCAGTTCTTC

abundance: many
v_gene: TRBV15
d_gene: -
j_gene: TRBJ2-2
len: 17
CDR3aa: CATSQKGGNANTGELFF
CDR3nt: TGTGCCACCAGCCAGAAGGGGGGGAACGCGAACACCGGGGAGCTGTTTTTT

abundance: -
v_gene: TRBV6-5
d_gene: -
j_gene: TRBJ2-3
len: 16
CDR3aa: CASSYEAPGGTDTQYF
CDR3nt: TGTGCCAGCAGTTACGAGGCGCCTGGGGGCACAGATACGCAGTATTTT

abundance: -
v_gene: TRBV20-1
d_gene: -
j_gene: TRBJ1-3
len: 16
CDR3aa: CSARDPGLLYGNTIYF
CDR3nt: TGCAGTGCTAGAGATCCGGGACTCCTCTATGGAAACACCATATATTTT

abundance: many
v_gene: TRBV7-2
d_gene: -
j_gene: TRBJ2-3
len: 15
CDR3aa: CASSYTMADTDTQYF
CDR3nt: TGTGCCAGCAGCTACACGATGGCGGACACAGATACGCAGTATTTT

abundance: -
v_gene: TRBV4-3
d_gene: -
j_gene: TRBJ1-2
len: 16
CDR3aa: CASSQDWTPLGHGYTF
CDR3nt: TGCGCCAGCAGCCAAGATTGGACACCCCTGGGGCATGGCTACACCTTC

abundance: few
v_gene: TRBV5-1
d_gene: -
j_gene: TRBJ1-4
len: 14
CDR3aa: CASSHGGVNEKLFF
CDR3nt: TGCGCCAGCAGCCACGGAGGCGTCAATGAAAAACTGTTTTTT

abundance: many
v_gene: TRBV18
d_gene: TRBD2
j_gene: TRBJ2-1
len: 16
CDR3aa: CASSPSLAGGQNEQFF
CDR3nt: TGTGCCAGCTCACCATCCCTAGCGGGAGGTCAGAATGAGCAGTTCTTC

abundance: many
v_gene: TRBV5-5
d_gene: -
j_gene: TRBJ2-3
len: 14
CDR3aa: CASSGAGFPYTQYF
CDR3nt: TGTGCCAGCAGCGGGGCGGGGTTTCCATATACGCAGTATTTT

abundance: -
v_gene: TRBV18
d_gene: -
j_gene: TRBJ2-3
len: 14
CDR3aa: CASSPGGNTDTQYF
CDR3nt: TGTGCCAGCTCACCAGGCGGGAACACAGATACGCAGTATTTT

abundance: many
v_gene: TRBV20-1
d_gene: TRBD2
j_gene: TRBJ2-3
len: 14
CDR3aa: CSVLREGGTDTQYF
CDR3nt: TGCAGTGTTTTGCGGGAGGGGGGCACAGATACGCAGTATTTT

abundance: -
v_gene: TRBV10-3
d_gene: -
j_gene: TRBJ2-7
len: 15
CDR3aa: CAISGQATYSYEQYF
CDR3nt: TGTGCCATCAGTGGGCAAGCGACTTACTCCTACGAGCAGTACTTC

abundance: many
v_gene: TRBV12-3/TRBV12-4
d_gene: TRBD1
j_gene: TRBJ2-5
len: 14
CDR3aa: CASSSTTGAETQYF
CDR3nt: TGTGCCAGCAGTTCAACGACAGGGGCTGAGACCCAGTACTTC

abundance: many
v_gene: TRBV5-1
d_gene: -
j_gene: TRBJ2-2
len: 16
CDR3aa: CASSDLRSANTGELFF
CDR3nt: TGCGCCAGCAGCGACCTCCGGAGCGCGAACACCGGGGAGCTGTTTTTT

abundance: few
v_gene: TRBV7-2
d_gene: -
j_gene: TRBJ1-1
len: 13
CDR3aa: CASSSQVNTEAFF
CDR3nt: TGTGCCAGCAGCTCTCAAGTGAACACTGAAGCTTTCTTT

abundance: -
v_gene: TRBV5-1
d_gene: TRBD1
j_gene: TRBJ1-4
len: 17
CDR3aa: CASSLEQGAWGNEKLFF
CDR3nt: TGCGCCAGCAGCTTGGAACAGGGGGCTTGGGGTAATGAAAAACTGTTTTTT

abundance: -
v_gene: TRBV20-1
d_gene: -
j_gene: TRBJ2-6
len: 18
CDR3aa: CSARSPKDPTSGANVLTF
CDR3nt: TGCAGTGCTAGAAGCCCGAAGGACCCGACCTCTGGGGCCAACGTCCTGACTTTC

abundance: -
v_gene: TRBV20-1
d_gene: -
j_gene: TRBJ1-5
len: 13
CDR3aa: CSALRDGYQPQHF
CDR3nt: TGCAGTGCTCTTCGGGACGGGTATCAGCCCCAGCATTTT

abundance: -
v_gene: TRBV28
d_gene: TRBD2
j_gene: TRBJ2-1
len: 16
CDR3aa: CASSPRGLRSYNEQFF
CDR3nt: TGTGCCAGCAGTCCCCGGGGACTACGCTCCTACAATGAGCAGTTCTTC

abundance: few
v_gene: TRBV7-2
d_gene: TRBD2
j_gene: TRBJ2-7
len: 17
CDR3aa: CASSSFSSGTRTYEQYF
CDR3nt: TGTGCCAGCAGCTCCTTCTCTAGCGGGACACGAACCTACGAGCAGTACTTC

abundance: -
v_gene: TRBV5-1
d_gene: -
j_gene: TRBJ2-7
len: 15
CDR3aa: CASSLDPAGHDEQYF
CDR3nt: TGCGCCAGCAGCTTGGACCCCGCGGGACACGACGAGCAGTACTTC

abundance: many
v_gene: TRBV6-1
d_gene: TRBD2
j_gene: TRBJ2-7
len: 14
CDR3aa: CASRPPGGVDEQYF
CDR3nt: TGTGCCAGCAGACCACCGGGGGGTGTGGACGAGCAGTACTTC

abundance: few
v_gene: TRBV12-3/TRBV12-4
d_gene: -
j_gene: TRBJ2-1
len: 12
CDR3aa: CATDNTYNEQFF
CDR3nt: TGTGCCACCGATAATACGTACAATGAGCAGTTCTTC

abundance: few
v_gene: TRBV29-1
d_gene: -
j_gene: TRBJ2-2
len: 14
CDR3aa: CSVEGLRNTGELFF
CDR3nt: TGCAGCGTGGAGGGACTCAGAAACACCGGGGAGCTGTTTTTT

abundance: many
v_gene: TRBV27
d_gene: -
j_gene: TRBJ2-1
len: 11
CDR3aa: CASSSRDEQFF
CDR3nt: TGTGCCAGCAGTTCTAGAGATGAGCAGTTCTTC

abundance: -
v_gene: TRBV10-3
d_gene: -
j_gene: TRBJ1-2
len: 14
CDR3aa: CAISDPHSRSGYTF
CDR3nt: TGTGCCATCAGTGACCCCCATTCGAGGAGCGGCTACACCTTC

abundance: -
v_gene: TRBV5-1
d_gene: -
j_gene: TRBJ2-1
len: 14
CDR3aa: CASSLNSGVGQQFF
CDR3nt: TGCGCCAGCAGCTTGAATTCGGGGGTAGGGCAGCAGTTCTTC

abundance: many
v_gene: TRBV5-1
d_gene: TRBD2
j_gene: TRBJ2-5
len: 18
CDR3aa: CASSFPWLAGGGGETQYF
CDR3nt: TGCGCCAGCAGCTTCCCCTGGCTAGCGGGAGGAGGGGGAGAGACCCAGTACTTC

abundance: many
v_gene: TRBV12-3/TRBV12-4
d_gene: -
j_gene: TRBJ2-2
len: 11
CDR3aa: CATLNTGELFF
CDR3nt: TGTGCCACCCTAAACACCGGGGAGCTGTTTTTT

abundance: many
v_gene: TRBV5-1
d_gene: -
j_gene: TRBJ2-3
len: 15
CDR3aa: CASSFKGSITDTQYF
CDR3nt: TGCGCCAGCAGCTTTAAAGGGTCGATCACAGATACGCAGTATTTT

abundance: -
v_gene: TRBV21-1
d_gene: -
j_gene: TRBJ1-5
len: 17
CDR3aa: CASSKAGLTFDDQPQHF
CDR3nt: TGTGCCAGCAGCAAAGCTGGGCTAACCTTTGACGATCAGCCCCAGCATTTT

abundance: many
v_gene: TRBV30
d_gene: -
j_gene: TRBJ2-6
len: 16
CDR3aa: CAWSVRFTAGANVLTF
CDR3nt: TGTGCCTGGAGTGTAAGGTTTACGGCTGGGGCCAACGTCCTGACTTTC

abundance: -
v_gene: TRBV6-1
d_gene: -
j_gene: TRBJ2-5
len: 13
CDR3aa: CASRVLGQETQYF
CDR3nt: TGTGCCAGCCGTGTTCTTGGACAAGAGACCCAGTACTTC

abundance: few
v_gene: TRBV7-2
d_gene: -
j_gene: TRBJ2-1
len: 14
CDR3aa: CASSMFDSYNEQFF
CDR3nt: TGTGCCAGCAGCATGTTCGACAGCTACAATGAGCAGTTCTTC